This TCR beta chain stems from a study of control samples from healthy donors and cancer patients. Here immunoSEQ multiplex PCR was the method, and the copy in TCRdb shows in-frame clones only, minus some. The repertoire includes roughly 100,000 clones, approximately 90% of them detected once, and about 18% sits in the top ten. The V end lost 5 bases, the J end lost 1 base, and 18 bases lay between the germline ends. This CDR3 is 17 amino acids long. Germline CDR1 SGHTA, CDR2 FQGNSA. The TCR comes from a man aged 55 to 70 with lung cancer. V is TRBV7-2 and J is TRBJ2-1, with D possibly TRBD2 on 5 matching bases. Sequenced: PBMCs. The CDR3 region has the DNA TGTGCCAGCAGCCCCTTTCCCCAGCGAGGGTCCTACAATGAGCAGTTCTTC. Translated: CASSPFPQRGSYNEQFF.